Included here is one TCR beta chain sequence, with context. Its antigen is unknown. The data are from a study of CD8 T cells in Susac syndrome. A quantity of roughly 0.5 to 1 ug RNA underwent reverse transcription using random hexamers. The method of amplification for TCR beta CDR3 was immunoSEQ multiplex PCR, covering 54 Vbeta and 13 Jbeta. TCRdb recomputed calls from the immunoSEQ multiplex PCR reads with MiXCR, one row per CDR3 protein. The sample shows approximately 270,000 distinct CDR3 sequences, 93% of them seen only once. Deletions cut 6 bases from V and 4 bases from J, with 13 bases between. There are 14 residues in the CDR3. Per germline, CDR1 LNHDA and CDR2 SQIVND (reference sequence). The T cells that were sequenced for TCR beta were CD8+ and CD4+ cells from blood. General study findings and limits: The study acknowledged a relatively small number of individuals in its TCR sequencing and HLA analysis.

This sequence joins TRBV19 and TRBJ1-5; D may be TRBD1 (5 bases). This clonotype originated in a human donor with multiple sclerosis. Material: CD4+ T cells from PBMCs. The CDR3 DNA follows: TGTGCCAGTAGCGCCGTCGGGGCAAATCAGCCCCAGCATTTT. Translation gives CASSAVGANQPQHF.